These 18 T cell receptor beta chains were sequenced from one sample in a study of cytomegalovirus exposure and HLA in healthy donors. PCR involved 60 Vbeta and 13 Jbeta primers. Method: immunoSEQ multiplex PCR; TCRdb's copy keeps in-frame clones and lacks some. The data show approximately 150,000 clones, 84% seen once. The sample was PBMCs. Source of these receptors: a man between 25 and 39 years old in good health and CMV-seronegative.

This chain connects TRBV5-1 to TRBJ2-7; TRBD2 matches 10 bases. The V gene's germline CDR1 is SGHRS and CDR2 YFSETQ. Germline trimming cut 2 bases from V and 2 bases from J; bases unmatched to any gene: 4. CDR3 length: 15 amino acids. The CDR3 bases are TGCGCCAGCAGCTTAACAGCGGGGGGGCCCTACGAGCAGTACTTC. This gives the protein CASSLTAGGPYEQYF.

Here the CDR3 DNA reads TGTGCCAGTCGTGTGAGGGGGACAGGGGACTACAATGAGCAGTTCTTC. It codes for CASRVRGTGDYNEQFF. The rearrangement uses TRBV19 and TRBJ2-1; 10 bases map to TRBD1. The trim removed 8 bases at V and 3 bases at J, leaving 10 bases unmatched. Germline values: CDR1 LNHDA, CDR2 SQIVND (reference sequence). The CDR3 extends over 16 amino acids. Full variable domain (rest looked up from reference TRBV19 and TRBJ2-1): DGGITQSPKYLFRKEGQNVTLSCEQNLNHDAMYWYRQDPGQGLRLIYYSQIVNDFQKGDIAEGYSVSREKKESFPLTVTSAQKNPTAFYLCASRVRGTGDYNEQFFGPGTRLTVL.

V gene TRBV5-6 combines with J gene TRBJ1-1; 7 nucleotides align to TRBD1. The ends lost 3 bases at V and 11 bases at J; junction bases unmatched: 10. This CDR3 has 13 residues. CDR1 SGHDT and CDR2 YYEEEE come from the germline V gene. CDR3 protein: CASSSKATGSAFF. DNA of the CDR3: TGTGCCAGCAGCTCGAAAGCGACAGGGTCCGCTTTCTTT.

In DNA, the CDR3 is TGCGCCAGCAGCGGCACAGGGGACTTCTACGAGCAGTACTTC. Amino acids: CASSGTGDFYEQYF. V gene TRBV5-1 combines with J gene TRBJ2-5, with D perhaps matching TRBD1 (7 bases). The J call is uncertain, as TRBJ2-7 better fits the DNA end. This CDR3 comprises 14 residues. From germline, CDR1 is SGHRS and CDR2 YFSETQ.

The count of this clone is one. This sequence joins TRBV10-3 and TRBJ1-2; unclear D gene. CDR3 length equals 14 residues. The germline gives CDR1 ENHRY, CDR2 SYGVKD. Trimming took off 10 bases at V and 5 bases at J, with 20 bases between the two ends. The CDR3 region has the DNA TGTGCCACCCTAAAGACGGAGGAGACATATGGCTACACCTTC. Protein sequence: CATLKTEETYGYTF.

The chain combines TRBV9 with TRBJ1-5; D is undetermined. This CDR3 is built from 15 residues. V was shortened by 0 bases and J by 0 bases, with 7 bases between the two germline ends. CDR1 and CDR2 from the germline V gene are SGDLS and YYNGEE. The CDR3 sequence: CASSVGDYSNQPQHF. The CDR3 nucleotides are TGTGCCAGCAGCGTAGGAGATTATAGCAATCAGCCCCAGCATTTT.

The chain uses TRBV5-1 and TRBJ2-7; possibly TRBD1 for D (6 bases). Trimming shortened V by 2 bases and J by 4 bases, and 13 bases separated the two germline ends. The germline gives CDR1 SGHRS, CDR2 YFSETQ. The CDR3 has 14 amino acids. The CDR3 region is CASSFRDRLYEQYF. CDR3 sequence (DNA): TGCGCCAGCAGCTTCCGAGACAGGCTTTACGAGCAGTACTTC.

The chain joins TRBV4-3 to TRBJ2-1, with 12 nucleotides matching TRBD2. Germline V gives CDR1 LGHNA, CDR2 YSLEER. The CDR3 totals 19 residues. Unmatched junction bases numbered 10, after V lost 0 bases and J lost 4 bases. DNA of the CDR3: TGCGCCAGCAGCCAAGAAAGCCCCACTAGCGGGAGGATATACAATGAGCAGTTCTTC. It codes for CASSQESPTSGRIYNEQFF.

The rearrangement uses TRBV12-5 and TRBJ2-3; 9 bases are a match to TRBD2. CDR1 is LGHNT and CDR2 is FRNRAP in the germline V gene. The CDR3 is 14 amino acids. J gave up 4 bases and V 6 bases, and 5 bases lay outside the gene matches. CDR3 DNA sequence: TGTGCTAGTGGCCCGGGACTAGCCCCAGATACGCAGTATTTT. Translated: CASGPGLAPDTQYF.

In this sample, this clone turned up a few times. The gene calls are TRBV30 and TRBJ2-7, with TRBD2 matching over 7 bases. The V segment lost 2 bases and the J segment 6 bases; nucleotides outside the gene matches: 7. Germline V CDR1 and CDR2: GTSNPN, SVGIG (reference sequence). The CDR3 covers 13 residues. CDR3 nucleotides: TGTGCCTGGAGTCCTAGGGAGGGTTTCGAGCAGTACTTC. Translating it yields CAWSPREGFEQYF.

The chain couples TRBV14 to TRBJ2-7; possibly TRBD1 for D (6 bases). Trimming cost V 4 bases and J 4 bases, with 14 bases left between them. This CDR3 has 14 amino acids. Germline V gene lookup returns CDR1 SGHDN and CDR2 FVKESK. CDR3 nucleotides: TGTGCCAGCAGCCCCTCCTGGGGGCGATACGAGCAGTACTTC. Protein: CASSPSWGRYEQYF.

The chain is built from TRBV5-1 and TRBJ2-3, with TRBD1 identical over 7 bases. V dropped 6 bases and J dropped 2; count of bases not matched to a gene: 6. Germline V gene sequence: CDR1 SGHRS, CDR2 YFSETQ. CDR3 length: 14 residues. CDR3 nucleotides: TGCGCCAGCAACAAAGGACAGGCCACAGATACGCAGTATTTT. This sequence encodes CASNKGQATDTQYF.

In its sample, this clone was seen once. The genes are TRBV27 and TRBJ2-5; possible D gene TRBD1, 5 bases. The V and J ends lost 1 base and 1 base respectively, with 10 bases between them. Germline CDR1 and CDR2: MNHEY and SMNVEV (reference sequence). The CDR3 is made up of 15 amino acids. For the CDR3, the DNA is TGTGCCAGCAGTTTATTCAGGGTGCCCCAAGAGACCCAGTACTTC. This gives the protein CASSLFRVPQETQYF.

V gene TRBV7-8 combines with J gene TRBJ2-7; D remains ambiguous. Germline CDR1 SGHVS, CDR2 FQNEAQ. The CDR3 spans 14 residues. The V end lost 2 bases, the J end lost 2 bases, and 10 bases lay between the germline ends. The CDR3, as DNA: TGTGCCAGCAGCTTAACTGGGCACACCTACGAGCAGTACTTC. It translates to CASSLTGHTYEQYF. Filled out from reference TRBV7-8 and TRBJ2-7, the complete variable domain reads GAGVSQSPRYKVAKRGQDVALRCDPISGHVSLFWYQQALGQGPEFLTYFQNEAQLDKSGLPSDRFFAERPEGSVSTLKIQRTQQEDSAVYLCASSLTGHTYEQYFGPGTRLTVT.

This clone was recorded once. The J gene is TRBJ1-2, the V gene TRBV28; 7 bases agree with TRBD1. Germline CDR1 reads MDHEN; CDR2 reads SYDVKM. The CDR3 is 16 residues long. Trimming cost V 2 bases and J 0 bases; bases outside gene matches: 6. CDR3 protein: CASSLIGGAPNYGYTF. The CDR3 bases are TGTGCCAGCAGTTTAATAGGGGGCGCCCCTAACTATGGCTACACCTTC.

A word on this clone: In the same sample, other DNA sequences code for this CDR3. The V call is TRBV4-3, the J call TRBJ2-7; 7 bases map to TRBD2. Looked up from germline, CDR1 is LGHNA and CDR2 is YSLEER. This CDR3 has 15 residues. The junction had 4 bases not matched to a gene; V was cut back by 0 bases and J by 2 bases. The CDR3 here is CASSQDGGGTYEQYF. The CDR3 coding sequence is TGCGCCAGCAGCCAAGATGGGGGGGGAACCTACGAGCAGTACTTC.

CDR3 amino acids: CASSPIAGVSNEQFF. The CDR3 bases are TGTGCCAGCAGTCCCATAGCGGGAGTGAGCAATGAGCAGTTCTTC. V gene TRBV28 combines with J gene TRBJ2-1, with 9 nucleotides matching TRBD2. The ends lost 5 bases at V and 6 bases at J; junction bases unmatched: 8. This CDR3 has 15 amino acids. Looked up from germline, CDR1 is MDHEN and CDR2 is SYDVKM.

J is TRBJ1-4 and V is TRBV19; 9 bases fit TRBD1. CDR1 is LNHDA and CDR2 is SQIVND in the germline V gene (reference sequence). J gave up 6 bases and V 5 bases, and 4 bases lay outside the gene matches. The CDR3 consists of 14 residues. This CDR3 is CASSRTGADEKLFF. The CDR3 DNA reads TGTGCCAGTAGTCGGACAGGGGCGGATGAAAAACTGTTTTTT.